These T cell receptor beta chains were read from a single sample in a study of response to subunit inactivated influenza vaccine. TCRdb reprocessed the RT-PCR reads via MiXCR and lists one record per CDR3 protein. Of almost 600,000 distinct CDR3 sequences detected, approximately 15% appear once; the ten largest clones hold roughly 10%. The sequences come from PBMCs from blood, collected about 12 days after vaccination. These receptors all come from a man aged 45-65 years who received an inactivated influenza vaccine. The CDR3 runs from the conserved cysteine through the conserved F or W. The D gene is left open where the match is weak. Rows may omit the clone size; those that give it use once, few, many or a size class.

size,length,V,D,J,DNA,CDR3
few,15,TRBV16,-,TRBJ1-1,TGTGCCAGCAGCTCCGACAGTTCACTGAACACTGAAGCTTTCTTT,CASSSDSSLNTEAFF
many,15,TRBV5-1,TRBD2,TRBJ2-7,TGCGCCAGCAGCCACTATAGCGGGAGCGCCTACGAGCAGTACTTC,CASSHYSGSAYEQYF
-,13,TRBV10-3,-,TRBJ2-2,TGTGCCATCTGGCGGACGAACACCGGGGAGCTGTTTTTT,CAIWRTNTGELFF
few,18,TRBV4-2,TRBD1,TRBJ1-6,TGTGCCAGCAGCCAAGAACCGGGACAGGAGAGGCCTAATTCACCCCTCCACTTT,CASSQEPGQERPNSPLHF
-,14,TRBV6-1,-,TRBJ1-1,TGTGCCAGCAGTGAATTTAAGGGACGGGGGGCAGCTTTCTTT,CASSEFKGRGAAFF
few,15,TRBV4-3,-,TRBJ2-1,TGCGCCAGCAGCCAAGGCTCGCTAGGAGGGAATGAGCAGTTCTTC,CASSQGSLGGNEQFF
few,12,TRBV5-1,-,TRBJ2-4,TGCGCCAGCAGCTCACCGGAGGGCATTCAGTACTTC,CASSSPEGIQYF
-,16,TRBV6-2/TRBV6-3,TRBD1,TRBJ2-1,TGTGCCAGCAGTTACTATCTGCAGGGGGCATGGAATGAGCAGTTCTTC,CASSYYLQGAWNEQFF
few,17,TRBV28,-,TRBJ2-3,TGTGCCAGTGCGATCCAGGGGGGCCTGTATTTCACAGATACGCAGTATTTT,CASAIQGGLYFTDTQYF
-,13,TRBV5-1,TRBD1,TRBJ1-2,TGCGCCAGCAGCCCAGACAGGGGAGTTGGCTACACCTTC,CASSPDRGVGYTF
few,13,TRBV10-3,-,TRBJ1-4,TGTGCCATCACGACAGCAACTAATGAAAAACTGTTTTTT,CAITTATNEKLFF
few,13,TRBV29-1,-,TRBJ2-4,TGCAGCGTTGAACCAGGTTCCAAAAACATTCAGTACTTC,CSVEPGSKNIQYF
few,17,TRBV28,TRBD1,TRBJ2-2,TGTGCCAGCAGTTTCGGACAGGACATCCCTAACACCGGGGAGCTGTTTTTT,CASSFGQDIPNTGELFF